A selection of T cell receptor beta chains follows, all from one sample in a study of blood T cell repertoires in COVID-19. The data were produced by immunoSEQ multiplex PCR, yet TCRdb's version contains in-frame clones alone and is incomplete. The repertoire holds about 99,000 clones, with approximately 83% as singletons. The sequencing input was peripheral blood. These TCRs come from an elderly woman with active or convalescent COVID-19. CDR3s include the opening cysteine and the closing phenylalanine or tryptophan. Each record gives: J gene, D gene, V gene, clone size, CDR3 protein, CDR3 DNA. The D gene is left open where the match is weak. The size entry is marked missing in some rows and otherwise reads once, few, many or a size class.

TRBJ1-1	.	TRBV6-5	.	CASFRGMNTEAFF	TGTGCCTCGTTCAGGGGCATGAACACTGAAGCTTTCTTT
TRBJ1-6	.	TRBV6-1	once	CASSGRQVPRGSYNSPLHF	TGTGCCAGCAGTGGGCGACAGGTGCCCCGAGGGTCCTATAATTCACCCCTCCACTTT
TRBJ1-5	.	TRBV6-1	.	CASSDPPEGNQPQHF	TGTGCCAGCAGTGATCCTCCAGAGGGCAATCAGCCCCAGCATTTT
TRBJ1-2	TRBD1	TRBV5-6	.	CASSTRQGFYGYTF	TGTGCCAGCAGCACCAGACAGGGCTTCTATGGCTACACCTTC
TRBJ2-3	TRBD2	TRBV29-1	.	CSVTSGGSGDTQYF	TGCAGCGTTACTAGCGGGGGGTCCGGAGATACGCAGTATTTT
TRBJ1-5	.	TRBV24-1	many	CATAPGTRRDSQPQHF	TGTGCCACCGCTCCAGGGACACGGAGAGATAGTCAGCCCCAGCATTTT
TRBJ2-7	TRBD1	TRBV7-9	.	CASSLPKDRETYEQYF	TGTGCCAGCAGCTTACCCAAGGACAGGGAGACCTACGAGCAGTACTTC
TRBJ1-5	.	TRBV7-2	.	CASSLAPGYSNQPQHF	TGTGCCAGCAGCTTAGCCCCAGGCTATAGCAATCAGCCCCAGCATTTT
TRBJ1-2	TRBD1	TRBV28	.	CASSFRLDRGNGYTF	TGTGCCAGCAGTTTTCGTTTGGACAGGGGAAATGGCTACACCTTC
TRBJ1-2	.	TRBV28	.	CASTRRGYGYTF	TGTGCCAGCACCCGCCGGGGCTATGGCTACACCTTC
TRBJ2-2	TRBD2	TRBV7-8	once	CASSSMGLAAGELFF	TGTGCCAGCAGCTCTATGGGGCTAGCGGCTGGGGAGCTGTTTTTT
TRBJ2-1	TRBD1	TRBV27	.	CASSITGTGYNEQFF	TGTGCCAGCAGTATCACCGGGACAGGGTACAATGAGCAGTTCTTC
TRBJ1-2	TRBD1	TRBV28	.	CASSLGSDRDYGYTF	TGTGCCAGCTCCCTTGGGTCCGACAGGGACTATGGCTACACCTTC
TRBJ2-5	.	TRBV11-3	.	CASSLDYRGGGETQYF	TGTGCCAGCAGCTTAGATTATAGGGGAGGCGGGGAGACCCAGTACTTC
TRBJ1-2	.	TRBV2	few	CATRQGNFRAGYTF	TGTGCCACCCGTCAGGGGAACTTTCGCGCTGGCTACACCTTC
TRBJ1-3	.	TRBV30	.	CAARTGPPTEYKGSGNTIYF	TGTGCCGCTCGAACAGGCCCGCCGACAGAATATAAGGGCTCTGGAAACACCATATATTTT
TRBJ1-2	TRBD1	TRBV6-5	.	CASNQGGRGGYTF	TGTGCCAGCAACCAGGGGGGTAGGGGTGGCTACACCTTC
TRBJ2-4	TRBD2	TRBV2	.	CASLGEGRNIQYF	TGTGCCAGCTTGGGGGAGGGGAGGAACATTCAGTACTTC
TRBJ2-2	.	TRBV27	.	CASNRLGLRLGVPTGELFF	TGTGCCAGCAATCGTTTGGGACTCAGGCTAGGGGTCCCAACCGGGGAGCTGTTTTTT
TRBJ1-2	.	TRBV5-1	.	CASSSTGSLYGYTF	TGCGCCAGCAGCTCGACCGGGAGCTTATATGGCTACACCTTC
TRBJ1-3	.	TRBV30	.	CAWRTGPYSGNTIYF	TGTGCCTGGAGGACAGGCCCTTACTCTGGAAACACCATATATTTT
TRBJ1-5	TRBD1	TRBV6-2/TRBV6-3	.	CASSSGTGRPQHF	TGTGCCAGCAGTTCCGGGACAGGGAGACCCCAGCATTTT
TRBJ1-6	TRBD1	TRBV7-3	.	CASSLIVGTANSPLHF	TGTGCCAGCAGCTTAATTGTCGGGACAGCTAATTCACCCCTCCACTTT
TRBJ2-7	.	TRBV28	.	CASRAQGLGPYEQYF	TGTGCCAGCAGGGCTCAGGGATTGGGTCCGTACGAGCAGTACTTC
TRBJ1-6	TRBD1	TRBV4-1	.	CASSQGQVDSSPLHF	TGCGCCAGCAGCCAGGGACAGGTGGATTCTTCACCCCTCCACTTT
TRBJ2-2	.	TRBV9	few	CASSSRGAGELFF	TGTGCCAGCAGCTCAAGAGGCGCCGGGGAGCTGTTTTTT
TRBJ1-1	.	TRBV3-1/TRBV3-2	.	CASSLDGTEAFF	TGTGCCAGCAGCCTAGACGGCACTGAAGCTTTCTTT
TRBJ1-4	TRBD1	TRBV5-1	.	CASSPQGPNEKLFF	TGCGCCAGCAGCCCACAGGGGCCTAATGAAAAACTGTTTTTT
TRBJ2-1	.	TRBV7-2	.	CASSLEAYNEQFF	TGTGCCAGCAGCTTAGAAGCGTACAATGAGCAGTTCTTC
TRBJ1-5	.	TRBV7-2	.	CASSLDRVQPQHF	TGTGCCAGCAGCTTAGACAGGGTCCAGCCCCAGCATTTT
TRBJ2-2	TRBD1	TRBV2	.	CASRPGTGNTGELFF	TGTGCCAGCAGACCCGGGACAGGGAACACCGGGGAGCTGTTTTTT
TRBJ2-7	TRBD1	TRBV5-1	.	CASSWTGGSGEQYF	TGCGCCAGCAGCTGGACAGGGGGCTCCGGCGAGCAGTACTTC
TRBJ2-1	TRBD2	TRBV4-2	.	CASSQGTSGGAAYNEQFF	TGTGCCAGCAGCCAAGGGACTAGCGGGGGGGCGGCCTACAATGAGCAGTTCTTC
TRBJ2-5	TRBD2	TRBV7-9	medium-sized	CASSSLAGWETQYF	TGTGCCAGCAGCTCCCTAGCGGGATGGGAGACCCAGTACTTC
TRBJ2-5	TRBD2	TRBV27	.	CASSQLGGGETQYF	TGTGCCAGCAGTCAACTCGGGGGGGGAGAGACCCAGTACTTC
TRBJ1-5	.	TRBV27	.	CASSNRTFGSNQPQHF	TGTGCCAGCAGTAACCGGACATTCGGGAGCAATCAGCCCCAGCATTTT
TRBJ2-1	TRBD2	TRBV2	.	CASSEEAGGNYNEQFF	TGTGCCAGCAGTGAAGAAGCGGGGGGGAACTACAATGAGCAGTTCTTC
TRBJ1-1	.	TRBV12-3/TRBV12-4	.	CASRFRANTEAFF	TGTGCCAGCAGGTTCAGGGCGAACACTGAAGCTTTCTTT
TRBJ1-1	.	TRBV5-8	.	CASSLGQERNTEAFF	TGTGCCAGCAGCTTGGGCCAGGAACGGAACACTGAAGCTTTCTTT
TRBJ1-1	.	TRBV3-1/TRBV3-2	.	CASSPWTARVSLTEAFF	TGTGCCAGCAGCCCCTGGACAGCGCGAGTGTCCTTAACTGAAGCTTTCTTT
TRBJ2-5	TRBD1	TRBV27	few	CASSSGQGRETQYF	TGTGCCAGCAGTTCAGGACAGGGAAGAGAGACCCAGTACTTC
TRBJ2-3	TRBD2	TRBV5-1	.	CASSAGGQRDTQYF	TGCGCCAGCAGCGCGGGGGGGCAAAGAGATACGCAGTATTTT
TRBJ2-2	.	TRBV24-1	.	CATSAPAGTGSTGELFF	TGTGCCACCAGTGCCCCGGCCGGAACAGGGAGCACCGGGGAGCTGTTTTTT
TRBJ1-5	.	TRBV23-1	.	CARTRSLSQGGEPQHF	TGCGCCAGAACCCGTAGCCTTAGTCAGGGAGGGGAGCCCCAGCATTTT
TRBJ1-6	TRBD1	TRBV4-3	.	CASSQDRGPYNSPLHF	TGCGCCAGCAGCCAAGATAGGGGGCCCTATAATTCACCCCTCCACTTT
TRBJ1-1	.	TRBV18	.	CASSPGEGTTEAFF	TGTGCCAGCTCACCAGGGGAGGGAACCACTGAAGCTTTCTTT
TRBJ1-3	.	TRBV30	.	CAWSFGGGNTIYF	TGTGCCTGGAGTTTCGGGGGTGGAAACACCATATATTTT
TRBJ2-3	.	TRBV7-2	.	CASSLLGGGTDTQYF	TGTGCCAGCAGCTTGTTAGGGGGGGGCACAGATACGCAGTATTTT
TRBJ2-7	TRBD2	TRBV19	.	CASSIDAGGPYEQYF	TGTGCCAGTAGTATAGACGCGGGAGGGCCCTACGAGCAGTACTTC